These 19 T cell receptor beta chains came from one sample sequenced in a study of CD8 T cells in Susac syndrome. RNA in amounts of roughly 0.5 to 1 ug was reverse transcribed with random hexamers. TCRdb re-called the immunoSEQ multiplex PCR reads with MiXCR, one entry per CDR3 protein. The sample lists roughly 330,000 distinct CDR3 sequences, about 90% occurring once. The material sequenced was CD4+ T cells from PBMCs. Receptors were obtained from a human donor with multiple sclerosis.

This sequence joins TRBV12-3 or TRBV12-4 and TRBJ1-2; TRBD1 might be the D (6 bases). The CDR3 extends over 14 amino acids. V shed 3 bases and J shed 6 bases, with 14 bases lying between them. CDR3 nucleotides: TGTGCCAGCAGTTTGGCCAGGGGTAAGGATGGCTACACCTTC. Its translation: CASSLARGKDGYTF.

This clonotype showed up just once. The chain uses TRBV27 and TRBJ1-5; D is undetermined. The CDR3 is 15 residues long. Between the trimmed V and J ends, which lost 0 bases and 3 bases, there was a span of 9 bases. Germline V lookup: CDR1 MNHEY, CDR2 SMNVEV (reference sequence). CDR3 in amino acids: CASSLSTGNNQPQHF. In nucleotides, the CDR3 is TGTGCCAGCAGTTTATCTACCGGGAACAATCAGCCCCAGCATTTT.

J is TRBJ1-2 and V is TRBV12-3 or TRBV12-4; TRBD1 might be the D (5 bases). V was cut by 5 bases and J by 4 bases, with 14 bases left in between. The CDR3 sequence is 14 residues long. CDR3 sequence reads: CASSPSPDIYGYTF. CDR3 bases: TGTGCCAGCAGTCCGAGCCCGGACATCTATGGCTACACCTTC.

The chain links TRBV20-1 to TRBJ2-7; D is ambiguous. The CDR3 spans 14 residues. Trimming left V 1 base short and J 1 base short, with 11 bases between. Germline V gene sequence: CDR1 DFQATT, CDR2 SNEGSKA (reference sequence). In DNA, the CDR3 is TGCAGTGCTAGAGGTTTAGGGTGGTCCTACGAGCAGTACTTC. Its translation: CSARGLGWSYEQYF.

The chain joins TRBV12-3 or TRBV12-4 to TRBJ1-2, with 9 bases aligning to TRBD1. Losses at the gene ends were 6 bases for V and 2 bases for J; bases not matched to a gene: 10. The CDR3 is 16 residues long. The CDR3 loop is CASRPGGTGGNYGYTF. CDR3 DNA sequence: TGTGCCAGCAGGCCCGGCGGAACAGGGGGCAACTATGGCTACACCTTC.

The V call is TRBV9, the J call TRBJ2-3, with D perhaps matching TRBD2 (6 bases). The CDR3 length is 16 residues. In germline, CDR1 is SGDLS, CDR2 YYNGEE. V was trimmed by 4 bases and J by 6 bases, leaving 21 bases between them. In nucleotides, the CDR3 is TGTGCCAGCAGCCCCTCCGTGACTAGTGTTGTGGATACGCAGTATTTT. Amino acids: CASSPSVTSVVDTQYF.

The CDR3 sequence: CASSLPGPGAFF. Written as DNA, the CDR3 is TGTGCCAGCAGCTTACCAGGGCCCGGGGCTTTCTTT. The chain is built from TRBV7-2 and TRBJ1-1; tentative D call: TRBD1 (5 bases). Trimming removed 2 bases from V and 11 bases from J, with 12 bases in between. Germline loops: CDR1 SGHTA, CDR2 FQGNSA. The CDR3 is 12 amino acids.

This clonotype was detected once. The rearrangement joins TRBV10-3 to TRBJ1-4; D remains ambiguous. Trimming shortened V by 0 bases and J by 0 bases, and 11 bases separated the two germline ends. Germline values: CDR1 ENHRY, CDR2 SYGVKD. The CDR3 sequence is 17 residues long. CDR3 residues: CAISESRGVATNEKLFF. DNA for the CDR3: TGTGCCATCAGTGAGTCGAGAGGAGTTGCAACTAATGAAAAACTGTTTTTT.

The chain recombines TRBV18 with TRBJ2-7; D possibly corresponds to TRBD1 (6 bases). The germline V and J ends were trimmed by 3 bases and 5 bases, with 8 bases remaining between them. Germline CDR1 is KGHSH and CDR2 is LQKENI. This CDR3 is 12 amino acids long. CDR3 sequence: CASSPGAHEQYF. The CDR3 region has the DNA TGTGCCAGCTCACCGGGGGCCCACGAGCAGTACTTC.

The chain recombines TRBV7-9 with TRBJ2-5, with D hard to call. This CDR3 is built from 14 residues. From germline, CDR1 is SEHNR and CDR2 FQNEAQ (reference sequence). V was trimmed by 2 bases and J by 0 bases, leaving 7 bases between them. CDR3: CASSLNRYQETQYF. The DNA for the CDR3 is TGTGCCAGCAGCTTAAATCGGTACCAAGAGACCCAGTACTTC.

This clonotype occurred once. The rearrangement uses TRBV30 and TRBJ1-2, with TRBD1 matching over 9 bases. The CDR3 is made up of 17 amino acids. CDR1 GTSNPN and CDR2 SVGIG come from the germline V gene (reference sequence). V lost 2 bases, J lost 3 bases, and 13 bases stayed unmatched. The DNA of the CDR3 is TGTGCCTGGAGTTTCGTCCTGGGACAGGGTGGGGACTATGGCTACACCTTC. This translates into CAWSFVLGQGGDYGYTF.

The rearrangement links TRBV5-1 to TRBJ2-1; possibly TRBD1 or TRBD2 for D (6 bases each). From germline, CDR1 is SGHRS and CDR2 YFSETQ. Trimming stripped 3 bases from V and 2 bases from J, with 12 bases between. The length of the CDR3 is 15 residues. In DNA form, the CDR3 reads TGCGCCAGCAGCTCTGCCGGGGGCCCCTACAATGAGCAGTTCTTC. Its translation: CASSSAGGPYNEQFF.

In DNA form, the CDR3 reads TGTGCCTGGCGCGGGGACACGACCACCGCAAGAAATAATTCACCCCTCCACTTT. As protein: CAWRGDTTTARNNSPLHF. This rearrangement joins TRBV30 to TRBJ1-6, with D perhaps matching TRBD1 (6 bases). CDR3 length: 18 amino acids. Trimming stripped 5 bases from V and 5 bases from J, with 25 bases between. Germline CDR1 GTSNPN, CDR2 SVGIG (reference sequence).

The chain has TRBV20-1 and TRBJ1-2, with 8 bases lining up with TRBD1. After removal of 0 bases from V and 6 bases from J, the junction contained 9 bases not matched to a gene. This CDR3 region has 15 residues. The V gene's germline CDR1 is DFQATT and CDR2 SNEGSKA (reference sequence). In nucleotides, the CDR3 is TGCAGTGCTAGAGATGGGAGACAGGGGAAAAATGGCTACACCTTC. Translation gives CSARDGRQGKNGYTF.

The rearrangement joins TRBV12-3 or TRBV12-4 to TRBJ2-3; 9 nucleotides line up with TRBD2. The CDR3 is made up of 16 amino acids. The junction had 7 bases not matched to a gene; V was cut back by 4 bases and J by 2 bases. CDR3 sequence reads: CASSYGSGGYTDTQYF. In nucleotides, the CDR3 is TGTGCCAGCAGTTACGGGAGCGGGGGGTACACAGATACGCAGTATTTT.

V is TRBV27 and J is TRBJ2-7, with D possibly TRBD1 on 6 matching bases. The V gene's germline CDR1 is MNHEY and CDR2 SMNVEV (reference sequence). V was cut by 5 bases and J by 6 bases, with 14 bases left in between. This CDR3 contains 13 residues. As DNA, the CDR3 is TGTGCCAGCAGTGGACAGTCTTTCGGCGAGCAGTACTTC. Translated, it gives CASSGQSFGEQYF.

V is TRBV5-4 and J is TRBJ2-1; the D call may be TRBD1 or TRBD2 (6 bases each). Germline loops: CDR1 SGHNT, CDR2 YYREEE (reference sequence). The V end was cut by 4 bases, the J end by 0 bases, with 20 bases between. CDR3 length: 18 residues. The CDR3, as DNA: TGTGCCAGCAGCCCTGAATTACTAGAGGGGGGCTCCTACAATGAGCAGTTCTTC. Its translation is CASSPELLEGGSYNEQFF.

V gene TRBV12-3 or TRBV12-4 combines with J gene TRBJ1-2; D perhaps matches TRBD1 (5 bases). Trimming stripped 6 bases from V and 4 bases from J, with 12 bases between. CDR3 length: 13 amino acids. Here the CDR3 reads CASRSQGIYGYTF. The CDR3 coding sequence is TGTGCCAGCAGGTCTCAGGGAATCTATGGCTACACCTTC.

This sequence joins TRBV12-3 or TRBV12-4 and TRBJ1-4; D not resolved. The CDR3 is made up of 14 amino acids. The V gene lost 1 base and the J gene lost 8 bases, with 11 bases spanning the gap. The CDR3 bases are TGTGCCAGCAGTTTAGTCTCCGGGGAGGAAAAACTGTTTTTT. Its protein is CASSLVSGEEKLFF.